This T cell receptor (beta chain) was obtained from a study of blood T cell repertoires in COVID-19. At the level of the study: Acute and convalescent COVID-19 specimens originated in the United States, Italy and Spain.

TCRdb keeps only in-frame clones here, not all; method: immunoSEQ multiplex PCR. The table records approximately 200,000 clones, 80% of them present only once. The CDR3 runs 15 residues. V gave up 2 bases and J gave up 1 base, with 9 bases separating them. Germline V gives CDR1 LGHNA, CDR2 YNFKEQ. The chain recombines TRBV4-2 with TRBJ1-5; no clear D gene. Material: peripheral blood. This clonotype originated in a human donor in a cohort sampled during active COVID-19. This chain's CDR3 is CASSQSPQSNQPQHF. The CDR3 nucleotides are TGTGCCAGCAGCCAATCCCCCCAGAGCAATCAGCCCCAGCATTTT.